The T cell receptor (beta chain) described here comes from a study of T cell repertoires in cytomegalovirus infection. For the study at large: An indication of both CMV infection and matching HLA type came from public TCR beta signatures.

Study-level results: Individuals carrying CMV plus the relevant HLA were identified by cumulative frequency of public TCR beta families. The ex vivo response showed dominance by HLA-C-restricted CMV-specific TCR beta clonotypes.

A note on this clonotype: Its antigen remains unknown.

Germline assignment: CDR1 MNHNS and CDR2 SASEGT. V was cut by 2 bases and J by 8 bases, with 5 bases left in between. CDR3 size: 11 residues. Each CDR3 protein gets one entry after TCRdb re-called the reads with MiXCR. Of 550,000 to 700,000 distinct CDR3 sequences listed, just under 40% are singletons. The rearrangement links TRBV6-1 to TRBJ2-3; D is ambiguous. The source was cultured PBMCs, collected from culture after CMV antigen stimulation. The origin of this receptor is a human donor in good health (CMV status not recorded). Some clones in this sample may be carry-over from other donors' samples. In nucleotides, the CDR3 is TGTGCCAGCAGTGAAACGGTTACGCAGTATTTT. Amino acid sequence: CASSETVTQYF.